The TCR beta chain described here comes from a study of blood T cell repertoires in COVID-19. Study overall: There were acute and convalescent COVID-19 samples, and they came from the United States, Italy and Spain. T cells, B-cell-depleted T cells, or PBMCs provided the cDNA or gDNA that served as material.

Original methodology: Estimation of nucleated cell counts relied on the amplification of reference gene primers. Using immunoSEQ multiplex PCR, the repertoire was profiled, and TCRdb retains in-frame clones only, with some absent. V, J and clone size reflect that table, while D and trimming were determined from the DNA. The sample shows around 280,000 clones, 70% to 90% of them seen only once. CDR1 and CDR2 from the germline V gene are SNHLY and FYNNEI. With V trimmed by 4 bases and J by 2 bases, 8 bases remained unmatched. The CDR3 sequence is 16 residues long. This TCR came from a woman between 45 and 60 years old with active or convalescent COVID-19. The genes are TRBV2 and TRBJ1-1; 9 nucleotides agree with TRBD1. The source material was peripheral blood. The CDR3 DNA reads TGTGCCAGCAGTGGGTCACAGGGGGCGAGTAACACTGAAGCTTTCTTT. This translates into CASSGSQGASNTEAFF.